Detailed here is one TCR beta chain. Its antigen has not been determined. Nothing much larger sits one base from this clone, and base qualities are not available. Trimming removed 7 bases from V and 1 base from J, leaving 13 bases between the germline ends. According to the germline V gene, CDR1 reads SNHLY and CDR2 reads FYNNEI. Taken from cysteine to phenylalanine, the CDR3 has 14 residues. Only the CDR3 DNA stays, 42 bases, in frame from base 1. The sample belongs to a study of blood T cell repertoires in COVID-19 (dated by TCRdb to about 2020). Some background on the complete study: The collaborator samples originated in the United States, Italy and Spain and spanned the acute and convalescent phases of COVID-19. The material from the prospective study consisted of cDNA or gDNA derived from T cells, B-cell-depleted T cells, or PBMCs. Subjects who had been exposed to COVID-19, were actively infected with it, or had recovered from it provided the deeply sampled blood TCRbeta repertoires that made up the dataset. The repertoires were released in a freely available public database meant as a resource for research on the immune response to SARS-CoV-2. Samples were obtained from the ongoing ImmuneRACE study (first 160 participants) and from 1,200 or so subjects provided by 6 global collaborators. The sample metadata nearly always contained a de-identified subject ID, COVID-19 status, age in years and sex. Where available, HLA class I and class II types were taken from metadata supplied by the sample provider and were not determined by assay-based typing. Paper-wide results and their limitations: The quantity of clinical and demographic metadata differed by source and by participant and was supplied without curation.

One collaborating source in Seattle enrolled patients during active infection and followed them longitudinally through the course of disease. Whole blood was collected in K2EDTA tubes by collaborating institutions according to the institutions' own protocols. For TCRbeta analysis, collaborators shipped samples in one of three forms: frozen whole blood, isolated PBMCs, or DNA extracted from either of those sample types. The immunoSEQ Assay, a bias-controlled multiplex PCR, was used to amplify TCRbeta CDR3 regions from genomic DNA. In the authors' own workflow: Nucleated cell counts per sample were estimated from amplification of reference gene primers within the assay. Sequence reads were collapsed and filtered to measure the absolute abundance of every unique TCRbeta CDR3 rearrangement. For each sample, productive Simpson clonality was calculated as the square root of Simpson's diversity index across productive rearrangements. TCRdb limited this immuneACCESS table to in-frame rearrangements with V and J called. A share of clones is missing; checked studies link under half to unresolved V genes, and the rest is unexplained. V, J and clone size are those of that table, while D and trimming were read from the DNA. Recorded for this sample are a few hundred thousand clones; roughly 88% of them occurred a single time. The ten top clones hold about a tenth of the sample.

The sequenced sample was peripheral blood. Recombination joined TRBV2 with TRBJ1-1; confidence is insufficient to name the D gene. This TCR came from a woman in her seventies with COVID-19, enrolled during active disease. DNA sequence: TGTGCCAGCAAATCCGGACTTGGGAACACTGAAGCTTTCTTT. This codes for CASKSGLGNTEAFF.